Below are 10 T cell receptor beta chains sequenced from a single sample in a study of shared clonotypes between healthy human individuals. The data were produced by immunoSEQ multiplex PCR, yet TCRdb's version contains in-frame clones alone and is incomplete. The data contain about half a million clones, around 77% of them seen just once; the ten biggest clones take up 12%. The specimen sequenced was PBMCs. These receptor sequences come from a woman between 35 and 50 years old in good health. Some clones in this sample may be carry-over from other donors' samples.

The V gene is TRBV7-2, the J gene TRBJ2-1, with TRBD2 as a possible D gene (5 bases). The V end lost 5 bases, the J end lost 7 bases, and 12 bases lay between the germline ends. The CDR3 is 13 residues long. Per the germline V gene, CDR1 is SGHTA and CDR2 is FQGNSA. CDR3 nucleotides: TGTGCCAGCAGCCCCGTCGGCGGGAATGAGCAGTTCTTC. This translates into CASSPVGGNEQFF.

The chain uses TRBV13 and TRBJ2-7; D is perhaps TRBD1 (6 bases). The V end lost 2 bases, the J end lost 5 bases, and 13 bases lay between the germline ends. Germline CDR1 reads PRHDT; CDR2 reads FYEKMQ (reference sequence). This CDR3 is 14 amino acids long. This CDR3 reads CASSLRRGVHEQYF. The CDR3 bases are TGTGCCAGCAGCTTACGCAGGGGTGTCCACGAGCAGTACTTC.

This chain joins TRBV29-1 and TRBJ1-1; D is perhaps TRBD1 (6 bases). V was trimmed by 4 bases and J by 0 bases, leaving 9 bases between them. CDR1 is SQVTM, CDR2 ANQGSEA, per germline. This CDR3 is 13 amino acids long. CDR3 nucleotide sequence: TGCAGCGTTGGGGGGCGGATGAACACTGAAGCTTTCTTT. Translated: CSVGGRMNTEAFF. Variable domain in full (rest from reference TRBV29-1 and TRBJ1-1): SAVISQKPSRDICQRGTSLTIQCQVDSQVTMMFWYRQQPGQSLTLIATANQGSEATYESGFVIDKFPISRPNLTFSTLTVSNMSPEDSSIYLCSVGGRMNTEAFFGQGTRLTVV.

The chain links TRBV25-1 to TRBJ1-1; D gene ambiguous. With 1 base removed from V and 4 bases from J, the gap between germline ends came to 13 bases. Per germline, CDR1 MGHDK and CDR2 SYGVNS. The CDR3 runs to 15 residues. The CDR3 sequence is CASSEFGSWGTEAFF. The DNA for the CDR3 is TGTGCCAGCAGTGAATTTGGATCTTGGGGCACTGAAGCTTTCTTT.

The chain has TRBV4-1 and TRBJ2-1; D may correspond to TRBD1 or TRBD2 (5 bases each). The CDR3 extends over 17 amino acids. The V end lost 1 base, the J end lost 0 bases, and 13 bases lay between the germline ends. CDR1 is MGHRA and CDR2 is YSYEKL in the germline V gene. CDR3 sequence reads: CASSQVGRASSYNEQFF. The CDR3 DNA is TGCGCCAGCAGCCAAGTGGGGCGGGCCAGCTCCTACAATGAGCAGTTCTTC.

The chain uses TRBV6-5 and TRBJ1-2; TRBD1 agrees at 7 bases. In germline, CDR1 is MNHEY, CDR2 SVGAGI. J lost 4 bases, V lost 4 bases, and 9 bases had no gene match. The CDR3 has 15 residues. The CDR3 region has the DNA TGTGCCAGCAGTTTTCGTAGGGGGCGCGGCTATGGCTACACCTTC. Its translation is CASSFRRGRGYGYTF.

This clone was observed once. V gene TRBV2 combines with J gene TRBJ2-7; D gene ambiguous. CDR3 length: 12 residues. The ends were cut back, 6 bases at V and 0 bases at J, with 6 bases in the middle. Germline CDR1 is SNHLY and CDR2 is FYNNEI. This CDR3 reads CASRPRSYEQYF. CDR3 DNA sequence: TGTGCCAGCAGGCCCCGCTCCTACGAGCAGTACTTC.

The chain recombines TRBV28 with TRBJ2-3; possibly TRBD2 for D (6 bases). CDR3 length equals 17 residues. V was trimmed by 3 bases and J by 2 bases, leaving 18 bases between them. CDR1 MDHEN and CDR2 SYDVKM come from the germline V gene. The CDR3: CASSFANSGSFTDTQYF. The CDR3 DNA follows: TGTGCCAGCAGTTTTGCCAATAGCGGATCCTTCACAGATACGCAGTATTTT. The entire variable domain, with the rest obtained from reference TRBV28 and TRBJ2-3, is as follows: DVKVTQSSRYLVKRTGEKVFLECVQDMDHENMFWYRQDPGLGLRLIYFSYDVKMKEKGDIPEGYSVSREKKERFSLILESASTNQTSMYLCASSFANSGSFTDTQYFGPGTRLTVL.

The rearrangement joins TRBV6-1 to TRBJ1-5, with D tentatively TRBD1 (5 bases). The CDR3 extends over 15 amino acids. The germline CDR1 and CDR2 sequences are MNHNS and SASEGT. V shed 4 bases and J shed 7 bases, with 17 bases lying between them. The CDR3 bases are TGTGCCAGCAGTGTGGAGTCTAGGGGTTTGCAGCCCCAGCATTTT. This gives the protein CASSVESRGLQPQHF.

The chain links TRBV5-4 to TRBJ2-2; 12 bases line up with TRBD2. V was pared by 6 bases and J by 7 bases, with 10 bases of the junction left unmatched. The CDR3 spans 16 residues. Germline values: CDR1 SGHNT, CDR2 YYREEE (reference sequence). CDR3: CASTRLAGVGVGELFF. The CDR3 region has the DNA TGTGCCAGCACCAGACTAGCGGGAGTGGGGGTCGGGGAGCTGTTTTTT.